These 16 T cell receptor beta chains were sequenced from one sample in a study of T cells in Graves' hyperthyroidism and ophthalmopathy. TCR beta CDR3 sequences were amplified from RNA transcripts. With the HTBI primer set, the TCR CDR3 went through a first round of RT-PCR. TCRdb processed the multiplex PCR reads anew with MiXCR; each CDR3 protein has one entry. The sample carries roughly 550,000 distinct CDR3 sequences, roughly 15% recorded once. The sequencing input was blood. All receptors come from a woman between 25 and 40 years old with Graves' ophthalmopathy.

This clonotype was observed a handful of times. The J gene is TRBJ2-7, the V gene TRBV20-1; D not resolved. The CDR3 spans 12 residues. V was shortened by 7 bases and J by 7 bases, with 17 bases between the two germline ends. Germline values: CDR1 DFQATT, CDR2 SNEGSKA (reference sequence). This CDR3 is CSVGGPSREQYF. The DNA of the CDR3 is TGCAGTGTTGGCGGACCTAGTAGGGAGCAGTACTTC.

In regard to this clonotype: Possible read error: a much larger clone is one base away. The chain couples TRBV6-5 to TRBJ2-3; 11 bases fit TRBD2. CDR3 length: 15 residues. Germline CDR1 MNHEY, CDR2 SVGAGI. The CDR3 protein is CTSSYSGRATDTQYF. The CDR3 region has the DNA TGTACCAGCAGTTATAGCGGGAGGGCGACAGATACGCAGTATTTT.

This clonotype was counted at least ten times. The chain combines TRBV7-8 with TRBJ1-5; possibly TRBD1 for D (5 bases). Trimming removed 5 bases from V and 6 bases from J, with 20 bases in between. This CDR3 is built from 16 residues. Germline-derived CDR1 and CDR2 are SGHVS and FQNEAQ. The CDR3 region is CASSPRGGYSPQPQHF. The DNA for the CDR3 is TGTGCCAGCAGCCCGAGGGGAGGGTATAGTCCTCAGCCCCAGCATTTT.

This clonotype showed up just a few times. CDR3 coding DNA: TGTGCCAGCAGGGGGACTAGCGGGAGAACCGGGGAGCTGTTTTTT. The encoded protein is CASRGTSGRTGELFF. This chain links TRBV12-3 or TRBV12-4 with TRBJ2-2; the match to TRBD2 covers 14 bases. V gave up 6 bases and J gave up 5 bases; unmatched junction bases: 2. The CDR3 has 15 residues.

This clonotype was seen at least ten times. The chain is built from TRBV5-1 and TRBJ2-7; no definite D call. Trimming cost V 5 bases and J 0 bases, with 3 bases left between them. The CDR3 runs to 11 residues. CDR1 and CDR2 (germline): SGHRS, YFSETQ. CDR3 bases: TGCGCCAGCAGATCCTCCTACGAGCAGTACTTC. It specifies CASRSSYEQYF.

A few counts support this clonotype. The chain employs TRBV2 and TRBJ2-7, with D possibly matching TRBD1 (5 bases). Trimming shortened V by 3 bases and J by 1 base, and 19 bases separated the two germline ends. CDR1 SNHLY and CDR2 FYNNEI come from the germline V gene. The CDR3 consists of 17 residues. DNA of the CDR3: TGTGCCAGCAGTGACCCGAAGAAACAGGTAGAGTCCTACGAGCAGTACTTC. Protein sequence: CASSDPKKQVESYEQYF.

This chain uses TRBV19 with TRBJ2-1; 7 nucleotides match TRBD2. V trimming: 4 bases; J trimming: 8 bases; junction bases outside the gene matches: 8. The CDR3 runs 14 residues. Germline values: CDR1 LNHDA, CDR2 SQIVND (reference sequence). CDR3 amino acids: CASSSGSARDEQFF. The CDR3 DNA follows: TGTGCCAGTAGTAGCGGGAGTGCGCGTGATGAGCAGTTCTTC.

This clonotype was seen repeatedly, ten times or more. The genes are TRBV5-5 and TRBJ2-4; 7 bases match TRBD1. The germline V gene encodes CDR1 SGHKS and CDR2 YYEKEE (reference sequence). The CDR3 contains 15 residues. The V segment lost 4 bases and the J segment 0 bases; nucleotides outside the gene matches: 4. CDR3 sequence reads: CASSPPGGAKNIQYF. CDR3 nucleotide sequence: TGTGCCAGCAGCCCCCCAGGGGGAGCCAAAAACATTCAGTACTTC.

This clonotype was observed at least ten times. CDR3 region: CSARGTEAFF. DNA for the CDR3: TGCAGTGCTAGAGGGACTGAAGCTTTCTTT. The rearrangement uses TRBV20-1 and TRBJ1-1; no reliable D call. With 1 base removed from V and 5 bases from J, the gap between germline ends came to 2 bases. Germline V CDR1 and CDR2: DFQATT, SNEGSKA (reference sequence). The CDR3 has 10 residues.

The chain recombines TRBV5-1 with TRBJ2-7; D is undetermined. V dropped 4 bases and J dropped 3 bases, with 17 bases sitting between them. The CDR3 is 15 residues long. Germline lookup yields CDR1 SGHRS and CDR2 YFSETQ. The CDR3 nucleotides are TGCGCCAGCAGCCCAGGCGTTGGCCGAGGCTACGAGCAGTACTTC. This encodes CASSPGVGRGYEQYF.

Many counts were recorded for this clonotype. This chain uses TRBV6-1 with TRBJ2-1, with D possibly matching TRBD1 (6 bases). The CDR3 extends over 13 amino acids. Germline V CDR1 and CDR2: MNHNS, SASEGT. V gave up 9 bases and J gave up 3 bases, with 12 bases separating them. This CDR3 reads CARDRLNYNEQFF. The DNA for the CDR3 is TGTGCCAGAGACAGGCTGAACTACAATGAGCAGTTCTTC.

The rearrangement joins TRBV6-6 to TRBJ2-7, with D perhaps TRBD2 (7 bases). The V gene lost 2 bases and the J gene lost 6 bases, with 11 bases spanning the gap. The germline CDR1 and CDR2 sequences are MNHNY and SVGAGI (reference sequence). CDR3 length equals 13 residues. The CDR3 sequence is CASSYRGGTEQYF. CDR3 DNA: TGTGCCAGCAGTTACAGGGGGGGAACCGAGCAGTACTTC.

Ten or more counts support this clonotype. The rearrangement uses TRBV4-3 and TRBJ2-7, with D hard to call. V was shortened by 0 bases and J by 1 base, with 4 bases between the two germline ends. The CDR3 totals 13 residues. Germline-derived CDR1 and CDR2 are LGHNA and YSLEER. CDR3 bases: TGCGCCAGCAGCCAAGACAGGTCCTACGAGCAGTACTTC. Its translation is CASSQDRSYEQYF.

This clonotype was seen many times. The V call is TRBV30, the J call TRBJ2-2; a possible D gene is TRBD2 (5 bases). Germline-derived CDR1 and CDR2 are GTSNPN and SVGIG (reference sequence). Deletions cut 2 bases from V and 10 bases from J, with 17 bases between. This CDR3 comprises 14 residues. The CDR3 nucleotides read TGTGCCTGGAGTTGGCCGCGACGGGATGTGGAGCTGTTTTTT. It translates to CAWSWPRRDVELFF.

This clonotype was observed many times. The gene calls are TRBV7-9 and TRBJ2-1; D may be TRBD1 (6 bases). The V end lost 4 bases, the J end lost 8 bases, and 15 bases lay between the germline ends. This CDR3 has 14 residues. The V gene's germline CDR1 is SEHNR and CDR2 FQNEAQ (reference sequence). CDR3 amino acids: CASSWFTGFDEQFF. The CDR3 DNA reads TGTGCCAGCAGCTGGTTTACAGGGTTCGATGAGCAGTTCTTC.

This clonotype was seen a handful of times. The chain is built from TRBV5-8 and TRBJ2-4; tentative D call: TRBD2 (5 bases). This CDR3 contains 12 residues. Germline values: CDR1 SGHTS, CDR2 YDEGEE. Trimming stripped 4 bases from V and 10 bases from J, with 12 bases between. CDR3 sequence (DNA): TGTGCCAGCAGCATCGAGAGGAGGATTCAGTACTTC. It codes for CASSIERRIQYF. Looking up the rest from reference TRBV5-8 and TRBJ2-4 gives the full variable domain: EAGVTQSPTHLIKTRGQQATLRCSPISGHTSVYWYQQALGLGLQFLLWYDEGEERNRGNFPPRFSGRQFPNYSSELNVNALELEDSALYLCASSIERRIQYFGAGTRLSVL.